The sequence of this T cell receptor beta chain was determined in a study of vaccination effects on CD4 cells after COVID-19. At the level of the study: Samples collected post-vaccine were obtained a median of 72 days after the second dose.

General study results and limits: Clonal contraction was marked in infection- and vaccine-induced clones late after vaccination.

The method was immunoSEQ multiplex PCR; TCRdb's version includes in-frame clones alone and lacks a portion of them. The profile shows 25,000 to 35,000 clones, around 74% of them singletons. Comments on this clone: Its antigen is not identified.

Peptide-pool stimulation followed by sequencing identified expanded antigen-specific CD4+ clonotypes in the ViraFEST assay. After roughly 10 days in culture, the CD4+ T cells were isolated. Participants were vaccinated with two doses of either the BNT162b2 or mRNA-1273 vaccine. PBMC cultures contained about 1.9 million cells per well, 7.5 to 10 IU/ml IL-2 and around 9.9 ug/ml peptides. Trimming pared 8 bases from V and 2 bases from J, leaving 13 bases between. This CDR3 has 14 amino acids. The germline V gene has CDR1 LNHDA and CDR2 SQIVND (reference sequence). The material sequenced was CD4+ T cells from PBMCs cultured with HCoV-OC43 spike peptides, taken after COVID-19 vaccination. The subset: HCoV-OC43 spike overlapping peptide pool stimulation. The receptor was isolated from a human donor who received a COVID-19 vaccine. The chain has TRBV19 and TRBJ1-3; D gene unclear. In DNA form, the CDR3 reads TGTGCCAGTTCCCGGAGCGGCACTGGAAACACCATATATTTT. It translates to CASSRSGTGNTIYF.